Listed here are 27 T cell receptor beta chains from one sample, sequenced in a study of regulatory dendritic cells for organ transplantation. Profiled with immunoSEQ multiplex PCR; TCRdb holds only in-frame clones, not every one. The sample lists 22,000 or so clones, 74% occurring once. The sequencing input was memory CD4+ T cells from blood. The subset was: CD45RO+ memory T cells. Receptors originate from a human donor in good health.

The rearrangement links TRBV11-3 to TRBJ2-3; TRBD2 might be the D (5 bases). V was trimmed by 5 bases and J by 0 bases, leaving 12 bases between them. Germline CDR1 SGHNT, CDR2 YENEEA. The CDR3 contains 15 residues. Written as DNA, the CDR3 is TGTGCCAGCAGCCCGGCCGGGATCAGCACAGATACGCAGTATTTT. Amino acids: CASSPAGISTDTQYF. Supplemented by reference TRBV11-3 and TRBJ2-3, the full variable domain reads EAGVVQSPRYKIIEKKQPVAFWCNPISGHNTLYWYLQNLGQGPELLIRYENEEAVDDSQLPKDRFSAERLKGVDSTLKIQPAELGDSAVYLCASSPAGISTDTQYFGPGTRLTVL.

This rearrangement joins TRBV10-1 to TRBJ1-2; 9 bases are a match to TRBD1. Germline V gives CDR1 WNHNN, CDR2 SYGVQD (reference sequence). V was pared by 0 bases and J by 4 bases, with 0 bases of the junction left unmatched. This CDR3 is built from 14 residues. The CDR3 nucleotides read TGCGCCAGCAGTGAGTCACAGGGGGCCTATGGCTACACCTTC. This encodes CASSESQGAYGYTF.

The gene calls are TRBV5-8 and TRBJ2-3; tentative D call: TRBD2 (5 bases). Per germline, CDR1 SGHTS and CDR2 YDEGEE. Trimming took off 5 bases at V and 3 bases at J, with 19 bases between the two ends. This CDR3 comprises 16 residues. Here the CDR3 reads CASRLIEGARTDTQYF. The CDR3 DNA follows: TGTGCCAGCAGGCTAATTGAGGGAGCACGGACAGATACGCAGTATTTT. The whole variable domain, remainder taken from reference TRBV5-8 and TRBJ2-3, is EAGVTQSPTHLIKTRGQQATLRCSPISGHTSVYWYQQALGLGLQFLLWYDEGEERNRGNFPPRFSGRQFPNYSSELNVNALELEDSALYLCASRLIEGARTDTQYFGPGTRLTVL.

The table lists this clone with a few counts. This CDR3 reads CASSQTGTGGYTF. The CDR3 DNA reads TGTGCCAGCAGCCAGACAGGGACCGGTGGCTACACCTTC. The chain joins TRBV7-6 to TRBJ1-2; 7 bases map to TRBD1. Losses at the gene ends were 5 bases for V and 7 bases for J; bases not matched to a gene: 7. Germline-derived CDR1 and CDR2 are SGHVS and FNYEAQ. This CDR3 has 13 amino acids. Filled out from reference TRBV7-6 and TRBJ1-2, the complete variable domain reads GAGVSQSPRYKVTKRGQDVALRCDPISGHVSLYWYRQALGQGPEFLTYFNYEAQQDKSGLPNDRFSAERPEGSISTLTIQRTEQRDSAMYRCASSQTGTGGYTFGSGTRLTVV.

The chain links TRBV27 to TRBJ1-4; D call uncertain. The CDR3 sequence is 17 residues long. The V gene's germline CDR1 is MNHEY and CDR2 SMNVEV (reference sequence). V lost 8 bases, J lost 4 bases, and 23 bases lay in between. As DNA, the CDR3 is TGTGCCAGCTGTGGTACCGGGAGGCCCTACCTTAATGAAAAACTGTTTTTT. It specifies CASCGTGRPYLNEKLFF.

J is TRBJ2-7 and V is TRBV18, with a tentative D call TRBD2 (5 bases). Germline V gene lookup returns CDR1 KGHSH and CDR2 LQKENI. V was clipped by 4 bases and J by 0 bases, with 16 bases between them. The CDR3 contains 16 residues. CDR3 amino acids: CASSRLPGSSSYEQYF. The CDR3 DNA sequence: TGTGCCAGCTCACGCTTACCGGGATCCTCCTCCTACGAGCAGTACTTC.

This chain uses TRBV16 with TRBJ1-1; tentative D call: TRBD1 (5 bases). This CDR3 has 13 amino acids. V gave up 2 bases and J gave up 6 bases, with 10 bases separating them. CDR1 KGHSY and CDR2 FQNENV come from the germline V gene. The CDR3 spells CASSQPSGSEAFF. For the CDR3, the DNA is TGTGCCAGCAGCCAACCCTCAGGGTCTGAAGCTTTCTTT.

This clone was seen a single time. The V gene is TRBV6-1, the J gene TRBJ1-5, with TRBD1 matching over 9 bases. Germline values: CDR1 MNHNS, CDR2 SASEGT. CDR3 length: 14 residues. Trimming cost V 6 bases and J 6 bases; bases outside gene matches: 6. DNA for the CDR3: TGTGCCAGCAGCGAGGGACAGGGAAGTCAGCCCCAGCATTTT. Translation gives CASSEGQGSQPQHF.

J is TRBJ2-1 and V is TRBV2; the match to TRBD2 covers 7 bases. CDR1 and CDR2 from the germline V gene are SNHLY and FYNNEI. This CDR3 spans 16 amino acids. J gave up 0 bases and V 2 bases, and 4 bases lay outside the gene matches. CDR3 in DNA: TGTGCCAGCAGTGAAAGAGCGGGGCGCTCCTACAATGAGCAGTTCTTC. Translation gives CASSERAGRSYNEQFF.

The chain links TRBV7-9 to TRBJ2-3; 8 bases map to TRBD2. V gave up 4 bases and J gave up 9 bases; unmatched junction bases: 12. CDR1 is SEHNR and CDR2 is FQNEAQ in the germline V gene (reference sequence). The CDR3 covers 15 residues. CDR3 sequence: CASSYGERGSRTQYF. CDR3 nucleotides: TGTGCCAGCAGCTACGGAGAGCGGGGGTCTCGGACGCAGTATTTT.

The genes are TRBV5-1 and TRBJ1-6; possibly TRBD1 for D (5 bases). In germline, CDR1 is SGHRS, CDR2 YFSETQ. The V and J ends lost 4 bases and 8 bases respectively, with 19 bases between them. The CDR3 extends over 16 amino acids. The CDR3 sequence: CASSLGGAGVDSPLHF. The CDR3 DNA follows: TGCGCCAGCAGCCTTGGAGGGGCGGGGGTAGATTCACCCCTCCACTTT.

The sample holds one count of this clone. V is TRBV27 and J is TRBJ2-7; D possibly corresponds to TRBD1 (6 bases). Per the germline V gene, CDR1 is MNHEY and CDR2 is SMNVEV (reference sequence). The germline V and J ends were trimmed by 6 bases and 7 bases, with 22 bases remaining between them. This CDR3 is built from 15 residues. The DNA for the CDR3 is TGTGCCAGCAGCCCCTTACAGGGAAGTAGGAGAGAGCAGTACTTC. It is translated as CASSPLQGSRREQYF.

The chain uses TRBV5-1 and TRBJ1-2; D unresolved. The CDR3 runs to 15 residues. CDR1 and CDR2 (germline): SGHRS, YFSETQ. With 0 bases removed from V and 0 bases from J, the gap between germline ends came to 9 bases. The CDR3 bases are TGCGCCAGCAGCTTGGGAGGCTCGGCTAACTATGGCTACACCTTC. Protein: CASSLGGSANYGYTF.

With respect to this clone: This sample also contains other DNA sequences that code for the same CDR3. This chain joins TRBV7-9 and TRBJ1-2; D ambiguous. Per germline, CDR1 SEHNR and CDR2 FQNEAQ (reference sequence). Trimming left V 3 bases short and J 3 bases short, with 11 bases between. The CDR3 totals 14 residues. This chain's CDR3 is CASSLETGDYGYTF. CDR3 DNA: TGTGCCAGCAGCTTGGAAACCGGAGACTATGGCTACACCTTC. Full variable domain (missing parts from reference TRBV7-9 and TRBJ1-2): DTGVSQNPRHKITKRGQNVTFRCDPISEHNRLYWYRQTLGQGPEFLTYFQNEAQLEKSRLLSDRFSAERPKGSFSTLEIQRTEQGDSAMYLCASSLETGDYGYTFGSGTRLTVV.

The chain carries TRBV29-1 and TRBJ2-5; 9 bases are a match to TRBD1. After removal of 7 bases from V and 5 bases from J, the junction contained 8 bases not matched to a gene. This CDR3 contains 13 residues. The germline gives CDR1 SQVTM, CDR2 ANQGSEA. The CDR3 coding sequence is TGCAGCGCTGGGACAGGGAGGAGGGAGACCCAGTACTTC. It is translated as CSAGTGRRETQYF.

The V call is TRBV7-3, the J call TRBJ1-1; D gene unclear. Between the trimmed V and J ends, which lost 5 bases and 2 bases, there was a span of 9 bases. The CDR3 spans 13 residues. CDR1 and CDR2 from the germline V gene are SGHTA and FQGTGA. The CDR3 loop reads CASSTGPNTEAFF. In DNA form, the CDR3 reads TGTGCCAGCAGCACCGGTCCTAACACTGAAGCTTTCTTT.

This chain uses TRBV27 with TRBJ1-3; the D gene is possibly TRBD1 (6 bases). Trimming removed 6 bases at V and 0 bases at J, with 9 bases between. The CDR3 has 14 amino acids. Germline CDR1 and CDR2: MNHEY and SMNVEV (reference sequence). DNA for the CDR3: TGTGCCAGCAGCCGCAGGGGCTCTGGAAACACCATATATTTT. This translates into CASSRRGSGNTIYF.

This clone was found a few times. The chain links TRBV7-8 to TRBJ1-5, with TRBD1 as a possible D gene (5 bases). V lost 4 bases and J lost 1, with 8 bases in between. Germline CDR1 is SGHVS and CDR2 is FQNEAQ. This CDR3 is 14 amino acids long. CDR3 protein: CASSYGASNQPQHF. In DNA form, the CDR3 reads TGTGCCAGCAGCTATGGGGCGAGCAATCAGCCCCAGCATTTT.

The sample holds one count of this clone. In DNA, the CDR3 is TGTGCCAGCAGGGAGGGCCGAAGGAACACTGAAGCTTTCTTT. Translated: CASREGRRNTEAFF. The chain joins TRBV6-5 to TRBJ1-1; D gene unclear. The CDR3 loop spans 14 amino acids. CDR1 MNHEY and CDR2 SVGAGI come from the germline V gene. V was shortened by 6 bases and J by 1 base, with 12 bases between the two germline ends.

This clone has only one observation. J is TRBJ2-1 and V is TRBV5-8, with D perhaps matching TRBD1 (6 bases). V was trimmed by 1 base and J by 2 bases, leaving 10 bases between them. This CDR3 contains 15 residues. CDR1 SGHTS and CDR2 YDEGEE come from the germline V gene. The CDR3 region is CASSLTGLTYNEQFF. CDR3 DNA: TGTGCCAGCAGCTTGACAGGGCTAACCTACAATGAGCAGTTCTTC.

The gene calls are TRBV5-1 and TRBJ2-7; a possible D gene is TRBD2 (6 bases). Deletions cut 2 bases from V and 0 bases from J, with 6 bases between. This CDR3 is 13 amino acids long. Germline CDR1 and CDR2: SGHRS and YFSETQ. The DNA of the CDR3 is TGCGCCAGCAGCTTCGGGAGCTCCTACGAGCAGTACTTC. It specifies CASSFGSSYEQYF.

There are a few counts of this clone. The CDR3, as DNA: TGTGCCAGCAGCCCCCTCGACAGGGGAGTTACCGGGGAGCTGTTTTTT. Translating it yields CASSPLDRGVTGELFF. V usage is TRBV11-2 and J usage is TRBJ2-2; 8 nucleotides agree with TRBD1. Germline lookup yields CDR1 SGHAT and CDR2 FQNNGV. The CDR3 totals 16 residues. V gave up 5 bases and J gave up 5 bases; unmatched junction bases: 10. The variable domain in full, completed from reference TRBV11-2 and TRBJ2-2, reads EAGVAQSPRYKIIEKRQSVAFWCNPISGHATLYWYQQILGQGPKLLIQFQNNGVVDDSQLPKDRFSAERLKGVDSTLKIQPAKLEDSAVYLCASSPLDRGVTGELFFGEGSRLTVL.

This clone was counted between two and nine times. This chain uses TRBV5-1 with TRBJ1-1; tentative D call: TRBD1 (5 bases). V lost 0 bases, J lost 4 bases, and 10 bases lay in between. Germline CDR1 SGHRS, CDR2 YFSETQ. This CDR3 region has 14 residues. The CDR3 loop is CASSLGLQGTEAFF. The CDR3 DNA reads TGCGCCAGCAGCTTGGGGCTGCAGGGCACTGAAGCTTTCTTT.

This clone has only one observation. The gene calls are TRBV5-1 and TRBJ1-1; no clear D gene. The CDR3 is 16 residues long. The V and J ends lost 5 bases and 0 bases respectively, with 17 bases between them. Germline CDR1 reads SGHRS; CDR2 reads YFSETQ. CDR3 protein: CASREASHSLNTEAFF. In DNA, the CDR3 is TGCGCCAGCAGGGAGGCTTCCCACTCTTTGAACACTGAAGCTTTCTTT. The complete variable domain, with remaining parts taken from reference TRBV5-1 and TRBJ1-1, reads KAGVTQTPRYLIKTRGQQVTLSCSPISGHRSVSWYQQTPGQGLQFLFEYFSETQRNKGNFPGRFSGRQFSNSRSEMNVSTLELGDSALYLCASREASHSLNTEAFFGQGTRLTVV.

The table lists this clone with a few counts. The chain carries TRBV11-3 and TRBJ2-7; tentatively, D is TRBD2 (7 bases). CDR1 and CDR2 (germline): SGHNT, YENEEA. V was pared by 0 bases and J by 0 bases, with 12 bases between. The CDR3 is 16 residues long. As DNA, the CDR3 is TGTGCCAGCAGCTTAGAGATGGGAGGGGGCTCCTACGAGCAGTACTTC. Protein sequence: CASSLEMGGGSYEQYF. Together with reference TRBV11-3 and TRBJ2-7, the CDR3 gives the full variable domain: EAGVVQSPRYKIIEKKQPVAFWCNPISGHNTLYWYLQNLGQGPELLIRYENEEAVDDSQLPKDRFSAERLKGVDSTLKIQPAELGDSAVYLCASSLEMGGGSYEQYFGPGTRLTVT.

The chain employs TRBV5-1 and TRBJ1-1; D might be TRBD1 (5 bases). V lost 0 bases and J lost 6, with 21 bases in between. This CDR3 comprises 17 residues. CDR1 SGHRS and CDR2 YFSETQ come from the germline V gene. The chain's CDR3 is CASSLAGRVSRGAEAFF. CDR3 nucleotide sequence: TGCGCCAGCAGCTTGGCGGGCAGGGTATCTCGTGGAGCTGAAGCTTTCTTT. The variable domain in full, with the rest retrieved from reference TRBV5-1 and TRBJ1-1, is KAGVTQTPRYLIKTRGQQVTLSCSPISGHRSVSWYQQTPGQGLQFLFEYFSETQRNKGNFPGRFSGRQFSNSRSEMNVSTLELGDSALYLCASSLAGRVSRGAEAFFGQGTRLTVV.

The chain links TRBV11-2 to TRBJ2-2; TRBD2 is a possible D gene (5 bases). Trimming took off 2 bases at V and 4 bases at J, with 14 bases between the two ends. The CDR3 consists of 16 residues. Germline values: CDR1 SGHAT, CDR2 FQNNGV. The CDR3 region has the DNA TGTGCCAGCAGCTTAATTATCGGGGATGCCACCGGGGAGCTGTTTTTT. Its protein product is CASSLIIGDATGELFF.